These 28 T cell receptor beta chains came from one sample sequenced in a study of early T cells in non-severe SARS-CoV-2 infection. MiXCR, applied by TCRdb to the 5' RACE reads, yields one record per CDR3 protein. The profile covers over 95,000 distinct CDR3 sequences, with 16% appearing a single time and over 0.95% taken by the ten largest. Sequencing was performed on whole blood. The receptors stem from an adult who was a healthcare worker with PCR-confirmed SARS-CoV-2 infection or an uninfected control (not recorded which).

This clonotype has just a few counts. The chain employs TRBV19 and TRBJ2-4, with a possible D match to TRBD2 (5 bases). The V gene lost 5 bases and the J gene lost 5 bases, with 7 bases spanning the gap. The CDR3 totals 12 residues. Germline V CDR1 and CDR2: LNHDA, SQIVND (reference sequence). The CDR3 loop reads CASSPRENIQYF. The CDR3 nucleotides are TGTGCCAGTAGTCCGCGGGAAAACATTCAGTACTTC.

V is TRBV29-1 and J is TRBJ2-3; TRBD1 matches at 9 bases. The V gene's germline CDR1 is SQVTM and CDR2 ANQGSEA. The CDR3 sequence is 14 residues long. Losses at the gene ends were 7 bases for V and 6 bases for J; bases not matched to a gene: 11. The CDR3 nucleotides read TGCAGCGCCTGTGGTACAGGGGGCTTTGATACGCAGTATTTT. Translation gives CSACGTGGFDTQYF.

This clonotype was counted between two and nine times. CDR3 in amino acids: CASSRRPFTSYNEQFF. CDR3 in DNA: TGTGCCAGCAGCCGCAGACCATTTACCTCCTACAATGAGCAGTTCTTC. The chain joins TRBV12-3 or TRBV12-4 to TRBJ2-1, with D uncertain. The length of the CDR3 is 16 residues. V was cut by 6 bases and J by 0 bases, with 15 bases left in between.

The chain recombines TRBV9 with TRBJ1-2; D remains unclear. CDR1 and CDR2 from the germline V gene are SGDLS and YYNGEE. V was clipped by 7 bases and J by 0 bases, with 13 bases between them. CDR3 length: 14 amino acids. CDR3 sequence (DNA): TGTGCCAGCCGTCCCAACCCGACTAACTATGGCTACACCTTC. Translating gives CASRPNPTNYGYTF.

The gene calls are TRBV4-1 and TRBJ2-1; the match to TRBD2 covers 13 bases. This CDR3 has 17 residues. The V and J ends lost 0 bases and 8 bases, in that order; junction bases with no gene match: 7. Germline V CDR1 and CDR2: MGHRA, YSYEKL. CDR3 protein: CASSQDRGLAGFDEQFF. As DNA, the CDR3 is TGCGCCAGCAGCCAAGATAGGGGACTAGCGGGATTTGATGAGCAGTTCTTC.

This clonotype occurred a few times. V usage is TRBV21-1 and J usage is TRBJ2-1; TRBD2, the table's D call, was not compared with the DNA. TRBV21-1 constitutes a pseudogene. The CDR3 loop spans 16 amino acids. CDR3 coding DNA: TGTGCCAGCACCCAGACTAGCGGGAAGGGCCTCAATGAGCAGTTCTTC. It translates to CASTQTSGKGLNEQFF.

This chain connects TRBV15 to TRBJ2-3, with 15 positions matching TRBD2. The CDR3 contains 21 residues. Germline lookup yields CDR1 LNHNV and CDR2 YYDKDF (reference sequence). Trimming cost V 3 bases and J 1 base; bases outside gene matches: 14. This CDR3 reads CATSSTQPGLAGGRGTDTQYF. CDR3 sequence (DNA): TGTGCCACCAGCAGTACTCAACCCGGACTAGCGGGGGGGCGAGGCACAGATACGCAGTATTTT. Together with reference TRBV15 and TRBJ2-3, the CDR3 gives the full variable domain: DAMVIQNPRYQVTQFGKPVTLSCSQTLNHNVMYWYQQKSSQAPKLLFHYYDKDFNNEADTPDNFQSRRPNTSFCFLDIRSPGLGDTAMYLCATSSTQPGLAGGRGTDTQYFGPGTRLTVL.

V is TRBV20-1 and J is TRBJ2-1; D remains unclear. Germline V gene sequence: CDR1 DFQATT, CDR2 SNEGSKA (reference sequence). V lost 2 bases and J 2 bases, leaving 7 bases between the germline ends. CDR3 length: 13 amino acids. The CDR3 reads CSARNSPYNEQFF. The CDR3 DNA follows: TGCAGTGCTAGAAACTCCCCCTACAATGAGCAGTTCTTC.

This clonotype was seen a few times. This CDR3 reads CATSVVPRDSPADTQYF. Here the CDR3 DNA reads TGTGCCACCAGCGTAGTCCCCCGGGACAGTCCGGCAGATACGCAGTATTTT. The chain employs TRBV15 and TRBJ2-3; 7 bases are shared with TRBD1. The V gene's germline CDR1 is LNHNV and CDR2 YYDKDF (reference sequence). This CDR3 is 17 amino acids long. V lost 5 bases and J lost 4; bases outside the gene matches: 15.

This clonotype showed up many times. The chain uses TRBV7-2 and TRBJ1-6; perhaps TRBD1 as D (5 bases). Trimming removed 1 base at V and 11 bases at J, with 6 bases between. CDR1 is SGHTA, CDR2 FQGNSA, per germline. The CDR3 is made up of 12 amino acids. For the CDR3, the DNA is TGTGCCAGCAGCTTAGAGGGGACACCCCTCCACTTT. Amino acid sequence: CASSLEGTPLHF.

This clonotype was detected a few times. The chain uses TRBV6-5 and TRBJ2-3; TRBD2 is a possible D gene (6 bases). Germline V gives CDR1 MNHEY, CDR2 SVGAGI. This CDR3 has 13 amino acids. The V end was cut by 8 bases, the J end by 6 bases, with 15 bases between. In nucleotides, the CDR3 is TGTGCCAGCCGAGGCGGAGGGACGGATACGCAGTATTTT. This translates into CASRGGGTDTQYF.

This chain connects TRBV29-1 to TRBJ2-5; D possibly corresponds to TRBD1 (6 bases). Per the germline V gene, CDR1 is SQVTM and CDR2 is ANQGSEA. This CDR3 has 14 amino acids. V lost 7 bases, J lost 0 bases, and 15 bases lay in between. The CDR3 spells CSALGTRDQETQYF. The DNA for the CDR3 is TGCAGCGCCCTAGGGACACGAGACCAAGAGACCCAGTACTTC.

The sample holds a few counts of this clonotype. The chain carries TRBV20-1 and TRBJ1-2; tentatively, D is TRBD1 (5 bases). Trimming stripped 0 bases from V and 8 bases from J, with 10 bases between. The CDR3 loop spans 12 amino acids. The germline CDR1 and CDR2 sequences are DFQATT and SNEGSKA (reference sequence). CDR3 residues: CSARDRGGGYTF. The CDR3 bases are TGCAGTGCTAGAGATCGGGGGGGAGGCTACACCTTC.

This clonotype was counted between two and nine times. This chain joins TRBV3-1 and TRBJ2-7; D is possibly TRBD1 (5 bases). CDR1 and CDR2 from the germline V gene are LGHDT and YNNKEL (reference sequence). V was shortened by 0 bases and J by 6 bases, with 9 bases between the two germline ends. There are 13 residues in the CDR3. Written as DNA, the CDR3 is TGTGCCAGCAGCCAAGACACCAGGGTCGAGCAGTACTTC. It is translated as CASSQDTRVEQYF.

This chain uses TRBV7-2 with TRBJ2-3, with D perhaps TRBD2 (6 bases). CDR3 length: 15 residues. Between the trimmed V and J ends, which lost 2 bases and 1 base, there was a span of 10 bases. Germline CDR1 and CDR2: SGHTA and FQGNSA. CDR3 in amino acids: CASSLRASGTDTQYF. CDR3 sequence (DNA): TGTGCCAGCAGCTTACGGGCTAGCGGCACAGATACGCAGTATTTT.

V is TRBV12-3 or TRBV12-4 and J is TRBJ1-5, with D perhaps matching TRBD1 (5 bases). This CDR3 is built from 15 residues. Trimming pared 3 bases from V and 3 bases from J, leaving 12 bases between. The CDR3 loop reads CASSLGRENNQPQHF. The CDR3 region has the DNA TGTGCCAGCAGTTTGGGCAGGGAGAACAATCAGCCCCAGCATTTT.

This clonotype has more than one count but fewer than ten. The genes are TRBV2 and TRBJ1-2; D ambiguous. Between the trimmed V and J ends, which lost 6 bases and 0 bases, there was a span of 11 bases. The germline V gene encodes CDR1 SNHLY and CDR2 FYNNEI. The CDR3 length is 14 residues. As DNA, the CDR3 is TGTGCCAGCAGATCCGGAGGCCCTAACTATGGCTACACCTTC. Amino acids: CASRSGGPNYGYTF.

This chain links TRBV28 with TRBJ1-2; TRBD1 matches at 9 bases. This CDR3 comprises 13 residues. With V trimmed by 5 bases and J by 8 bases, 6 bases remained unmatched. The germline V gene encodes CDR1 MDHEN and CDR2 SYDVKM. CDR3 loop: CASSKTGGIGYTF. Here the CDR3 DNA reads TGTGCCAGCAGTAAGACAGGGGGAATCGGCTACACCTTC.

The rearrangement uses TRBV28 and TRBJ1-4; D perhaps matches TRBD1 (5 bases). The germline V gene has CDR1 MDHEN and CDR2 SYDVKM. The CDR3 has 14 amino acids. Trimming removed 6 bases at V and 7 bases at J, with 15 bases between. CDR3 loop: CASSLRDGGEKLFF. The DNA of the CDR3 is TGTGCCAGCAGCCTCCGGGACGGTGGTGAAAAACTGTTTTTT.

This clonotype showed up just a few times. The J gene is TRBJ1-6, the V gene TRBV30, with a weak D call TRBD1 (6 bases). V was shortened by 1 base and J by 10 bases, with 11 bases between the two germline ends. Germline V gene data show CDR1 as GTSNPN and CDR2 as SVGIG (reference sequence). This CDR3 spans 13 amino acids. The CDR3 is CAWSEQGGSPLHF. The CDR3 DNA follows: TGTGCCTGGAGTGAACAGGGAGGCTCACCCCTCCACTTT.

This clonotype was detected ten times or more. V usage is TRBV28 and J usage is TRBJ2-7, with TRBD1 as a possible D gene (5 bases). With 5 bases removed from V and 5 bases from J, the gap between germline ends came to 10 bases. The CDR3 covers 12 residues. CDR1 and CDR2 from the germline V gene are MDHEN and SYDVKM. CDR3 amino acids: CASSTQGHEQYF. The CDR3 DNA reads as TGTGCCAGCAGTACTCAGGGTCACGAGCAGTACTTC. The full variable domain, its missing parts supplied by reference TRBV28 and TRBJ2-7, is DVKVTQSSRYLVKRTGEKVFLECVQDMDHENMFWYRQDPGLGLRLIYFSYDVKMKEKGDIPEGYSVSREKKERFSLILESASTNQTSMYLCASSTQGHEQYFGPGTRLTVT.

V and J are TRBV5-1 and TRBJ2-2; TRBD2 matches at 15 bases. The germline V gene encodes CDR1 SGHRS and CDR2 YFSETQ. The CDR3 is 17 residues long. J was trimmed by 5 bases and V by 3 bases; bases with no gene match: 5. The CDR3, as DNA: TGCGCCAGCAGCTGGGGACTAGCGGGAGGAGGAACCGGGGAGCTGTTTTTT. Amino acids: CASSWGLAGGGTGELFF.

V and J are TRBV5-1 and TRBJ2-7; TRBD2 agrees at 8 bases. The ends lost 3 bases at V and 7 bases at J; junction bases unmatched: 12. CDR1 is SGHRS, CDR2 YFSETQ, per germline. The CDR3 is 15 amino acids. CDR3 sequence (DNA): TGCGCCAGCAGCTCTCAAGCGGGAGCCCCGGGGGAGCAGTACTTC. Protein sequence: CASSSQAGAPGEQYF.

This clonotype was detected many times. The J gene is TRBJ2-3, the V gene TRBV6-2 or TRBV6-3; TRBD2 might be the D (5 bases). This CDR3 region has 13 residues. The V and J ends lost 7 bases and 6 bases respectively, with 14 bases between them. Per germline, CDR1 MNHEY and CDR2 SVGEGT. The CDR3 sequence is CASIRGPRDTQYF. The CDR3, as DNA: TGTGCCAGCATAAGAGGGCCCAGGGATACGCAGTATTTT.

This clonotype occurred many times. The V call is TRBV6-5, the J call TRBJ2-3; D unresolved. The CDR3 is 14 residues long. V was cut by 5 bases and J by 0 bases, with 9 bases left in between. Per the germline V gene, CDR1 is MNHEY and CDR2 is SVGAGI. The CDR3 loop is CASSGIASTDTQYF. In DNA, the CDR3 is TGTGCCAGCAGTGGCATAGCTAGCACAGATACGCAGTATTTT.

This clonotype showed up just a few times. The V call is TRBV28, the J call TRBJ1-5; D may be TRBD1 (6 bases). From germline, CDR1 is MDHEN and CDR2 SYDVKM. The CDR3 is 13 residues long. V lost 6 bases, J lost 4 bases, and 10 bases lay in between. The CDR3 DNA follows: TGTGCCAGCAGACCGGGACAAAATCAGCCCCAGCATTTT. It is translated as CASRPGQNQPQHF.

The chain links TRBV7-9 to TRBJ2-5, with unresolved D. This CDR3 has 13 amino acids. CDR1 SEHNR and CDR2 FQNEAQ come from the germline V gene (reference sequence). V shed 3 bases and J shed 3 bases, with 8 bases lying between them. The CDR3 spells CASSFMGKETQYF. The DNA for the CDR3 is TGTGCCAGCAGCTTCATGGGTAAAGAGACCCAGTACTTC.

The chain recombines TRBV28 with TRBJ2-5; a possible D gene is TRBD1 (5 bases). Deletions cut 4 bases from V and 0 bases from J, with 12 bases between. Germline V lookup: CDR1 MDHEN, CDR2 SYDVKM. The CDR3 is made up of 15 amino acids. This chain's CDR3 is CASSSPDSYQETQYF. Written as DNA, the CDR3 is TGTGCCAGCAGTTCCCCCGACAGTTACCAAGAGACCCAGTACTTC.